This T cell receptor beta chain was observed in a study of blood T cells in healthy people across ages. V was pared by 5 bases and J by 2 bases, with 2 bases of the junction left unmatched. The CDR3 loop spans 14 amino acids. Germline CDR1 is MNHEY and CDR2 is SVGAGI. Alongside a J-beta primer mix, a sample-barcoded 5' primer served in a second PCR lasting 7 to 11 cycles. There were at least 3 million CDR3-containing paired-end reads obtained from each sample. TCRdb re-called the 5' RACE reads with MiXCR, one entry per CDR3 protein. Here the sample spans just over 800,000 distinct CDR3 sequences, approximately 65% being singletons.

The source material was blood. The TCR sequence derives from a man aged 25 to 40 in good health. This chain uses TRBV6-5 with TRBJ2-3; TRBD1 matches 9 bases. The chain's CDR3 is CASSGQGPTDTQYF. The CDR3 DNA reads as TGTGCCAGCAGTGGACAGGGGCCCACAGATACGCAGTATTTT.